This T cell receptor (beta chain) is drawn from a study of shared clonotypes between healthy human individuals. Sequencing was performed with immunoSEQ multiplex PCR; in TCRdb, only in-frame clones are kept and a portion is missing. The profile shows 2 million to 2.5 million clones, about nine tenths of them singletons. CDR1 is SGHTA, CDR2 FQGTGA, per germline. With 5 bases removed from V and 1 base from J, the gap between germline ends came to 14 bases. The CDR3 is 16 amino acids. Sequences were obtained from naive CD4+ T cells from PBMCs. Subset denoted: CD45RA+ positively selected. The TCR originated in a man aged 18 to 30 in good health. Some clones in this sample may be carry-over from other donors' samples. This rearrangement joins TRBV7-3 to TRBJ1-4, with a possible D match to TRBD1 (6 bases). The chain's CDR3 is CASSRGQLGTNEKLFF. CDR3 coding DNA: TGTGCCAGCAGCCGTGGACAGCTTGGAACTAATGAAAAACTGTTTTTT. Combining the CDR3 with reference TRBV7-3 and TRBJ1-4 gives the whole variable domain GAGVSQTPSNKVTEKGKYVELRCDPISGHTALYWYRQSLGQGPEFLIYFQGTGAADDSGLPNDRFFAVRPEGSVSTLKIQRTERGDSAVYLCASSRGQLGTNEKLFFGSGTQLSVL.